This T cell receptor (beta chain) was captured in a study of T cell responses to AZD1222 COVID-19 vaccine. Study-level points and caveats: Unmutated variant regions are reportedly targeted by nearly half of spike-specific TCRs. Donors were mostly white British, more females; clonal diversity possibly underestimated. Seropositive status at baseline applied to only six AZD1222 recipients. Vaccination with two AZD1222 doses was followed by a rise in Spike-specific TCR breadth and depth.

Comments on this clone: Its antigen is undetermined.

The CDR3 spans 16 residues. The V segment lost 1 base and the J segment 3 bases; nucleotides outside the gene matches: 6. CDR1 and CDR2 (germline): MNHEY, SMNVEV (reference sequence). The assay was immunoSEQ multiplex PCR, and TCRdb's table has in-frame clones only and misses some. This table has over 95,000 clones, about 89% appearing once. Sequencing was performed on peripheral blood, taken on day 0 of AZD1222 vaccination. This receptor was taken from an adult in good health. The genes are TRBV27 and TRBJ2-7; 10 bases align to TRBD2. The CDR3 sequence: CASSLLQASGGYEQYF. DNA of the CDR3: TGTGCCAGCAGTTTATTGCAGGCTAGCGGGGGCTACGAGCAGTACTTC.